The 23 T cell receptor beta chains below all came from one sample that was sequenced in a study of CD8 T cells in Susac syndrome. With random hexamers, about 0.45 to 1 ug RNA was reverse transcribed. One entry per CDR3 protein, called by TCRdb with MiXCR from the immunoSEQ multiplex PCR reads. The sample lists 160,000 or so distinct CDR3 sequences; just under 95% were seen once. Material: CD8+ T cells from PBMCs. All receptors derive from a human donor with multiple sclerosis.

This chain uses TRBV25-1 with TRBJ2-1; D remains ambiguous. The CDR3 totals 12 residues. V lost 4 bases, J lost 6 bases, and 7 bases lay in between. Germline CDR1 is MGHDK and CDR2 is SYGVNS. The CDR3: CASSGGINEQFF. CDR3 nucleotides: TGTGCCAGCAGTGGGGGAATCAATGAGCAGTTCTTC.

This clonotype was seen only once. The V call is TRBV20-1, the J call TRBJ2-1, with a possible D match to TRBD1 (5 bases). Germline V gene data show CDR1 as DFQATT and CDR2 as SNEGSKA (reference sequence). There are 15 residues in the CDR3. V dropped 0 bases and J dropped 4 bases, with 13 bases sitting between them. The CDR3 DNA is TGCAGTGCTAGAGAACAACAGGTGGTTTACAATGAGCAGTTCTTC. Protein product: CSAREQQVVYNEQFF.

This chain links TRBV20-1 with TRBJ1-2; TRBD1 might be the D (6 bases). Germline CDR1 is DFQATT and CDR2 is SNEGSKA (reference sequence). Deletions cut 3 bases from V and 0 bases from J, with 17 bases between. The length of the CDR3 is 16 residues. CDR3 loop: CSASKGVIHPNYGYTF. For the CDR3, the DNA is TGCAGTGCTAGTAAGGGGGTGATTCACCCTAACTATGGCTACACCTTC.

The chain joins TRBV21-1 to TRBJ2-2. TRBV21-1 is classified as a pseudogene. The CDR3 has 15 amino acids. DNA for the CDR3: TGTGCCAGCAGCATGACGGAAGACTCCTTGTGGGAGCTGTTTTTT. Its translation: CASSMTEDSLWELFF.

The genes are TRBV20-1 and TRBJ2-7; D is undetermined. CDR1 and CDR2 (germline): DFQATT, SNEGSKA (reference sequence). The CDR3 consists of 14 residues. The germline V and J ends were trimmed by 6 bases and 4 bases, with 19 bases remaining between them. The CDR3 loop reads CSAPVLGGNYEQYF. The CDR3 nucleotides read TGCAGTGCACCCGTCTTAGGTGGGAATTACGAGCAGTACTTC.

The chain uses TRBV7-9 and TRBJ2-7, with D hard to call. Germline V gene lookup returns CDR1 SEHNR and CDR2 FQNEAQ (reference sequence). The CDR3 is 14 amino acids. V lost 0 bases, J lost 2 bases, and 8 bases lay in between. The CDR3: CASSLAARPYEQYF. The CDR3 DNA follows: TGTGCCAGCAGCTTAGCGGCCAGGCCCTACGAGCAGTACTTC. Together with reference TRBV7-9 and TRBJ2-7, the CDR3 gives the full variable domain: DTGVSQNPRHKITKRGQNVTFRCDPISEHNRLYWYRQTLGQGPEFLTYFQNEAQLEKSRLLSDRFSAERPKGSFSTLEIQRTEQGDSAMYLCASSLAARPYEQYFGPGTRLTVT.

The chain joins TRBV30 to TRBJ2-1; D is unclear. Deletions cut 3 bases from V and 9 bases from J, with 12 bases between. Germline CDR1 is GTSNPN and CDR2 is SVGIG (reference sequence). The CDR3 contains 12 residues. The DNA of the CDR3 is TGTGCCTGGAGGGACCCACCGGTTGAGCAGTTCTTC. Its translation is CAWRDPPVEQFF. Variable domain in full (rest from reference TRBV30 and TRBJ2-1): SQTIHQWPATLVQPVGSPLSLECTVEGTSNPNLYWYRQAAGRGLQLLFYSVGIGQISSEVPQNLSASRPQDRQFILSSKKLLLSDSGFYLCAWRDPPVEQFFGPGTRLTVL.

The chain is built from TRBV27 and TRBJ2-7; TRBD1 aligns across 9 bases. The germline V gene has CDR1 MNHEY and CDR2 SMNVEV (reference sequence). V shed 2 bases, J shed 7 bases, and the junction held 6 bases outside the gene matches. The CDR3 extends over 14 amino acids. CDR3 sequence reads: CASSLDRGAPEQYF. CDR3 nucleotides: TGTGCCAGCAGTTTAGACAGGGGGGCCCCAGAGCAGTACTTC.

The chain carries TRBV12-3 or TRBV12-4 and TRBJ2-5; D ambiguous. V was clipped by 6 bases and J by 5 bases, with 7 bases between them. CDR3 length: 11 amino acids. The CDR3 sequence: CASSSAETQYF. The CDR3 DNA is TGTGCCAGCAGCTCTGCGGAGACCCAGTACTTC.

CDR3 DNA sequence: TGTGCCAGCAGTTTTTTACAGGGGGAAAGTGAAAAACTGTTTTTT. Translation: CASSFLQGESEKLFF. The rearrangement uses TRBV2 and TRBJ1-4; 8 bases are shared with TRBD1. The ends lost 5 bases at V and 7 bases at J; junction bases unmatched: 9. The CDR3 consists of 15 residues. Germline V gene data show CDR1 as SNHLY and CDR2 as FYNNEI.

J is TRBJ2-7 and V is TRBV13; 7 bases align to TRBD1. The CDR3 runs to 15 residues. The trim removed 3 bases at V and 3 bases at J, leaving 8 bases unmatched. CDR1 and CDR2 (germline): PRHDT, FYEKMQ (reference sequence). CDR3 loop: CASSFTGTEGYEQYF. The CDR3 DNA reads TGTGCCAGCAGCTTTACCGGGACAGAAGGCTACGAGCAGTACTTC.

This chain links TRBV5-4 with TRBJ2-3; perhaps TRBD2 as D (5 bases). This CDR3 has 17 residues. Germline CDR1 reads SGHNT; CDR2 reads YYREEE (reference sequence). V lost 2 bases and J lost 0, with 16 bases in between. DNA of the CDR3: TGTGCCAGCAGCTTAGCGGCACTTAAACCTAGCACAGATACGCAGTATTTT. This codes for CASSLAALKPSTDTQYF.

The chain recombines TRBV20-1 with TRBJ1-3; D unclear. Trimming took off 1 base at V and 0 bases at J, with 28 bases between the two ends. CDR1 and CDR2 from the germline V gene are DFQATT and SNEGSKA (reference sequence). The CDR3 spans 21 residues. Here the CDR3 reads CSARVVGIINTSQNSGNTIYF. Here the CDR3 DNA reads TGCAGTGCTAGAGTAGTTGGTATCATTAACACCTCTCAGAACTCTGGAAACACCATATATTTT.

The CDR3 bases are TGTGCCAGCGGATTGTTGGGGGGCTACAATGAGCAGTTCTTC. Amino acid sequence: CASGLLGGYNEQFF. The V call is TRBV5-8, the J call TRBJ2-1, with D maybe TRBD2 (6 bases). From germline, CDR1 is SGHTS and CDR2 YDEGEE. Trimming stripped 7 bases from V and 3 bases from J, with 14 bases between. This CDR3 has 14 residues.

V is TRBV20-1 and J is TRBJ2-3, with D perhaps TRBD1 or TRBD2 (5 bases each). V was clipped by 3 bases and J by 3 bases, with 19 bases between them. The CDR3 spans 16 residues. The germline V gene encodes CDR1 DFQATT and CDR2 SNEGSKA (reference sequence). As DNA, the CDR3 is TGCAGTGCTAGGGGGGAATATCCCGCTGAGACAGATACGCAGTATTTT. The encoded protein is CSARGEYPAETDTQYF.

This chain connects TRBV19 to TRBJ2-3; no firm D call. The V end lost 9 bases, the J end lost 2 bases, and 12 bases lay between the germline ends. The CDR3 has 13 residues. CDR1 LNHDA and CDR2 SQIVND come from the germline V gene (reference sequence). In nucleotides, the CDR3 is TGTGCCAGCTCTATGGGCTCCACAGATACGCAGTATTTT. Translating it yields CASSMGSTDTQYF.

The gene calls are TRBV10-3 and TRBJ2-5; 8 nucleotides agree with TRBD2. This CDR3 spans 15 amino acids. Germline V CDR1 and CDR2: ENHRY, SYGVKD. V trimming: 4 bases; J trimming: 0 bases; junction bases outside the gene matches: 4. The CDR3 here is CAISASGSNQETQYF. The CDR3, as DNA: TGTGCCATCAGTGCAAGCGGGAGCAACCAAGAGACCCAGTACTTC.

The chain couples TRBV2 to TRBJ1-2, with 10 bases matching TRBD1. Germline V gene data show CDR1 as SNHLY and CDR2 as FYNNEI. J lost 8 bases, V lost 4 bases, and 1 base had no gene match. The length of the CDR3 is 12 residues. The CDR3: CASSGDRGGYTF. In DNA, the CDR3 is TGTGCCAGCAGTGGGGACAGGGGAGGCTACACCTTC.

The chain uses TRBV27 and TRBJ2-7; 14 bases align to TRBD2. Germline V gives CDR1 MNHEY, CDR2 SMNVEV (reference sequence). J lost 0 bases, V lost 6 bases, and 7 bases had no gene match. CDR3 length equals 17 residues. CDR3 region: CASRLGTSGGSSYEQYF. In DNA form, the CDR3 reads TGTGCCAGCAGATTAGGGACTAGCGGGGGTAGCTCCTACGAGCAGTACTTC.

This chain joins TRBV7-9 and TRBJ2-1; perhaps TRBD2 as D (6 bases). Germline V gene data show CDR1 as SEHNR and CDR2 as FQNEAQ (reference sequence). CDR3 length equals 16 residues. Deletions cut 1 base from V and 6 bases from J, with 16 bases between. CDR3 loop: CASSLGGGAGSNEQFF. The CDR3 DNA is TGTGCCAGCAGCTTAGGAGGAGGGGCGGGGAGCAATGAGCAGTTCTTC.

For the CDR3, the DNA is TGCAGCGTTGCCCCCCTCGAGGGAATTCCCTACAATGAGCAGTTCTTC. This encodes CSVAPLEGIPYNEQFF. The chain is built from TRBV29-1 and TRBJ2-1, with D tentatively TRBD2 (5 bases). This CDR3 is 16 amino acids long. The ends were cut back, 4 bases at V and 2 bases at J, with 18 bases in the middle. From germline, CDR1 is SQVTM and CDR2 ANQGSEA.

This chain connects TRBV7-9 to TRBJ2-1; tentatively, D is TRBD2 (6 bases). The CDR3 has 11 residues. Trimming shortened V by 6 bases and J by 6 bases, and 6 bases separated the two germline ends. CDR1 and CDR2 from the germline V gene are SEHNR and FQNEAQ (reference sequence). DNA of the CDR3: TGTGCCAGCAGGGGGGGCAATGAGCAGTTCTTC. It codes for CASRGGNEQFF.

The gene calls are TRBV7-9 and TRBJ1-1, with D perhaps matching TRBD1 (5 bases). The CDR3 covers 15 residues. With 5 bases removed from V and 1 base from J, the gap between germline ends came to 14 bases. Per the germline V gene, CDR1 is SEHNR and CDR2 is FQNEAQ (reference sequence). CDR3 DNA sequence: TGTGCCAGCAGCACCCGACAGAGTAAGAACACTGAAGCTTTCTTT. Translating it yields CASSTRQSKNTEAFF.